The 9 T cell receptor beta chains below all came from one sample that was sequenced in a study of cytomegalovirus exposure and HLA in healthy donors. The PCR had 60 Vbeta and 13 Jbeta primers. Libraries were prepared by immunoSEQ multiplex PCR; TCRdb keeps only in-frame clonotypes and omits some of them. The sample has approximately 52,000 clones. Input material: PBMCs. The receptors originated from a woman aged 55 to 70 in good health and CMV-seropositive.

The CDR3 reads CSVEGEEAAADNEQFF. The CDR3, as DNA: TGCAGCGTTGAGGGGGAGGAGGCAGCGGCCGACAATGAGCAGTTCTTC. The chain is built from TRBV29-1 and TRBJ2-1, with D maybe TRBD2 (6 bases). The germline CDR1 and CDR2 sequences are SQVTM and ANQGSEA. The CDR3 totals 16 residues. The V gene lost 3 bases and the J gene lost 5 bases, with 20 bases spanning the gap.

For the CDR3, the DNA is TGTGCCAGCAGCAATCCCCCAGGTGAAACCTCCTACGAGCAGTACTTC. Translation gives CASSNPPGETSYEQYF. The chain recombines TRBV11-1 with TRBJ2-7; no firm D call. CDR1 and CDR2 from the germline V gene are SGHAT and FQDESV (reference sequence). V was cut by 5 bases and J by 0 bases, with 17 bases left in between. CDR3 length: 16 residues.

The CDR3 region has the DNA TGTGCCAGCAGCCCCCCCGGGGGAGGGACACCCCTCCACTTT. Amino acid sequence: CASSPPGGGTPLHF. The chain couples TRBV5-6 to TRBJ1-6, with D maybe TRBD1 (5 bases). Per the germline V gene, CDR1 is SGHDT and CDR2 is YYEEEE. The CDR3 runs to 14 residues. The ends were cut back, 4 bases at V and 11 bases at J, with 16 bases in the middle.

This chain connects TRBV9 to TRBJ2-7, with TRBD1 matching over 7 bases. The germline V gene has CDR1 SGDLS and CDR2 YYNGEE. V trimming: 3 bases; J trimming: 3 bases; junction bases outside the gene matches: 12. CDR3 length equals 16 residues. The CDR3 here is CASSAGPRDRYYEQYF. For the CDR3, the DNA is TGTGCCAGCAGCGCGGGCCCCCGGGACAGATACTACGAGCAGTACTTC.

This chain uses TRBV9 with TRBJ2-1; 7 bases are shared with TRBD2. The CDR3 spans 15 residues. V dropped 0 bases and J dropped 1; count of bases not matched to a gene: 1. Germline CDR1 reads SGDLS; CDR2 reads YYNGEE. The CDR3, as DNA: TGTGCCAGCAGCGTAGTCGGGGGGTCCTACAATGAGCAGTTCTTC. This codes for CASSVVGGSYNEQFF.

The rearrangement uses TRBV11-2 and TRBJ1-3; no reliable D call. Germline assignment: CDR1 SGHAT and CDR2 FQNNGV. Trimming removed 5 bases from V and 0 bases from J, with 11 bases in between. CDR3 length: 15 residues. CDR3 bases: TGTGCCAGCAGCCGATTAAGTAGCTCTGGAAACACCATATATTTT. Protein product: CASSRLSSSGNTIYF.

This sequence joins TRBV5-1 and TRBJ2-1; 8 bases are shared with TRBD2. This CDR3 comprises 14 residues. CDR1 is SGHRS and CDR2 is YFSETQ in the germline V gene. V lost 4 bases, J lost 6 bases, and 6 bases stayed unmatched. Here the CDR3 reads CASSPERGGNEQFF. CDR3 nucleotides: TGCGCCAGCAGCCCGGAACGGGGGGGCAATGAGCAGTTCTTC.

Considering frequency, this clone is medium-sized. The rearrangement links TRBV6-1 to TRBJ2-7; 9 bases agree with TRBD1. V dropped 4 bases and J dropped 3; count of bases not matched to a gene: 7. The germline gives CDR1 MNHNS, CDR2 SASEGT. The CDR3 totals 15 residues. The CDR3 DNA reads as TGTGCCAGCAGTGCCCAGACAGGGGGACACTACGAGCAGTACTTC. Translating gives CASSAQTGGHYEQYF.

The V gene is TRBV5-1, the J gene TRBJ2-3, with D possibly being TRBD1 (5 bases). This CDR3 is built from 15 residues. CDR1 is SGHRS, CDR2 YFSETQ, per germline. Trimming took off 0 bases at V and 2 bases at J, with 10 bases between the two ends. CDR3 coding DNA: TGCGCCAGCAGCTTGGCGGGCAGGGACACAGATACGCAGTATTTT. Its translation is CASSLAGRDTDTQYF.